The rows below give T cell receptor beta chains drawn from one sample of a study of blood T cell repertoires in COVID-19. Produced via immunoSEQ multiplex PCR; TCRdb's table is partial and in-frame only. The data hold under 200,000 clones, with around nine tenths observed a single time. The sequenced sample consisted of peripheral blood. The receptors stem from a woman aged 70-85 years with COVID-19, enrolled during active disease. The CDR3 runs from the conserved cysteine through the conserved F or W. A D gene is named only where the DNA matches it firmly. Rows give clone size only sometimes, using once, few, many, or a class for an expanded clone.

TRBV18	TRBJ1-3	NA	NA	TGTGCCAGCTCACCTGGGGCAGGAGATAAATCTGGAAACACCATATATTTT	CASSPGAGDKSGNTIYF
TRBV30	TRBJ2-5	NA	NA	TGTGCCTGGATGCCAGGGCAAGAGACCCAGTACTTC	CAWMPGQETQYF
TRBV10-3	TRBJ1-5	once	NA	TGTGCCATCAGTGAAGCCCTAGACAATCAGCCCCAGCATTTT	CAISEALDNQPQHF
TRBV3-1/TRBV3-2	TRBJ1-2	NA	TRBD1	TGTGCCAGCAGCCTGGGGACAGGGGGCAACTATGGCTACACCTTC	CASSLGTGGNYGYTF
TRBV24-1	TRBJ2-5	NA	NA	TGTGCCACCAGTGGACTAGATGGAGGGGAGACCCAGTACTTC	CATSGLDGGETQYF
TRBV3-1/TRBV3-2	TRBJ2-1	NA	TRBD1	TGTGCCAGCAGCCTATTGGGTGGGACAGGGGGCTTAGCCTACAATGAGCAGTTCTTC	CASSLLGGTGGLAYNEQFF
TRBV7-2	TRBJ1-1	few	NA	TGTGCCAGCAGCTTAGCGCCGGGTGGGACTGAAGCTTTCTTT	CASSLAPGGTEAFF
TRBV15	TRBJ2-4	NA	TRBD2	TGTGCCACCAGCAGAGGCGGACTAGCGAGAAACATTCAGTACTTC	CATSRGGLARNIQYF
TRBV28	TRBJ1-3	NA	NA	TGTGCCAGCAGCTTACCCCGTATCTCTGGAAACACCATATATTTT	CASSLPRISGNTIYF
TRBV6-2/TRBV6-3	TRBJ1-3	NA	TRBD1	TGTGCCAGCAGTATCAACGACAGGGCTGGAAACACCATATATTTT	CASSINDRAGNTIYF
TRBV7-2	TRBJ2-3	NA	TRBD2	TGTGCCAGCAGCCGCGCCAGGAGGGGCGGGAGCCTCACAGATACGCAGTATTTT	CASSRARRGGSLTDTQYF
TRBV6-5	TRBJ2-5	NA	NA	TGTGCCAGCAACGCCCGCAGGGAGGTAGAGACCCAGTACTTC	CASNARREVETQYF
TRBV3-1/TRBV3-2	TRBJ2-3	NA	TRBD1	TGTGCCAGCAGCCAAGCCCGGGACAGAGATACGCAGTATTTT	CASSQARDRDTQYF
TRBV6-6	TRBJ2-7	NA	NA	TGTGCCAGCAGTGTCATACGGGACTACGAGCAGTACTTC	CASSVIRDYEQYF
TRBV19	TRBJ1-4	NA	NA	TGTGCCAGTATGTCAGGGAACCGGGAAAAACTGTTTTTT	CASMSGNREKLFF
TRBV5-1	TRBJ2-5	NA	TRBD2	TGCGCCAGCAGCTTGACTAGCGGGGTAGAAGAGACCCAGTACTTC	CASSLTSGVEETQYF
TRBV6-5	TRBJ1-4	NA	TRBD1	TGTGCCAGCAGGTATTCCGGGACAGGGAGTGAAAAACTGTTTTTT	CASRYSGTGSEKLFF
TRBV10-3	TRBJ1-1	NA	NA	TGTGCCATCAGCCCGGGGGGGAACACTGAAGCTTTCTTT	CAISPGGNTEAFF